One sample yielded the 32 T cell receptor beta chains listed below, sequenced in a study of OX40 agonist ivuxolimab in advanced cancers. Some clones are missing from TCRdb's copy, which holds only in-frame ones; the method was immunoSEQ multiplex PCR. The top ten clones hold roughly 0.85% of a sample with 100,000 to 150,000 clones, approximately 90% of them seen once. The specimen comprised CD4+ or CD8+ T cells sorted from blood, sampled in a trial of the OX40 agonist ivuxolimab. The origin of the receptors is an adult with an advanced solid tumor such as melanoma, head and neck, liver or kidney cancer.

The rearrangement links TRBV27 to TRBJ2-5; 9 bases agree with TRBD2. The closer fit of TRBJ2-7 to the DNA end suggests the J call may be wrong. Germline V gene sequence: CDR1 MNHEY, CDR2 SMNVEV (reference sequence). The CDR3 is made up of 15 amino acids. The CDR3 region has the DNA TGTGCCAGCAGTTTAGGGCTAGCGGGGCTCTACGAGCAGTACTTC. This encodes CASSLGLAGLYEQYF.

This clone was observed a single time. The chain combines TRBV7-2 with TRBJ2-2; D may be TRBD1 (8 bases). Germline V gene data show CDR1 as SGHTA and CDR2 as FQGNSA. V was pared by 4 bases and J by 7 bases, with 16 bases between. This CDR3 has 15 residues. The CDR3 DNA follows: TGTGCCAGCAGCTCTAGCGGCGGACAGGGCGGGGAGCTGTTTTTT. Translating it yields CASSSSGGQGGELFF.

The J gene is TRBJ2-1, the V gene TRBV9, with D tentatively TRBD2 (7 bases). The CDR3 is 17 amino acids. The V gene lost 2 bases and the J gene lost 8 bases, with 23 bases spanning the gap. Germline assignment: CDR1 SGDLS and CDR2 YYNGEE. The CDR3 DNA reads TGTGCCAGCAGCGTCAAATTTACTAGCGTGGGGGGGCATGAGCAGTTCTTC. Its translation is CASSVKFTSVGGHEQFF. Full variable domain (remainder filled in from reference TRBV9 and TRBJ2-1): DSGVTQTPKHLITATGQRVTLRCSPRSGDLSVYWYQQSLDQGLQFLIQYYNGEERAKGNILERFSAQQFPDLHSELNLSSLELGDSALYFCASSVKFTSVGGHEQFFGPGTRLTVL.

Concerning this clone itself: The same CDR3 is also encoded by other DNA sequences in this sample. The V gene is TRBV28, the J gene TRBJ1-5; D ambiguous. The CDR3 runs to 15 residues. Trimming took 3 bases from V and 11 from J, leaving 20 bases between them. CDR1 MDHEN and CDR2 SYDVKM come from the germline V gene. This CDR3 is CASSLGGGGSSAQHF. For the CDR3, the DNA is TGTGCCAGCAGTTTGGGAGGAGGCGGCAGTTCGGCCCAGCATTTT.

V gene TRBV14 combines with J gene TRBJ2-3; tentatively, D is TRBD2 (6 bases). This CDR3 is built from 14 residues. Germline CDR1 is SGHDN and CDR2 is FVKESK. With 1 base removed from V and 6 bases from J, the gap between germline ends came to 11 bases. Written as DNA, the CDR3 is TGTGCCAGCAGCCAAGGTGCAGGGAGGGATACGCAGTATTTT. Its protein is CASSQGAGRDTQYF.

The J gene is TRBJ1-2, the V gene TRBV19, with 12 positions matching TRBD1. CDR1 is LNHDA and CDR2 is SQIVND in the germline V gene (reference sequence). The CDR3 length is 15 residues. V lost 6 bases, J lost 8 bases, and 10 bases stayed unmatched. The CDR3: CASSDTGTGGWGYTF. The CDR3 DNA is TGTGCCAGTAGCGATACCGGGACAGGGGGCTGGGGCTACACCTTC.

This clone was recorded only once. This rearrangement joins TRBV28 to TRBJ2-4; D gene uncertain. Germline V gives CDR1 MDHEN, CDR2 SYDVKM. This CDR3 spans 15 amino acids. Trimming left V 6 bases short and J 0 bases short, with 12 bases between. The DNA of the CDR3 is TGTGCCAGCAGCCCGACCCATATAGCCAAAAACATTCAGTACTTC. This translates into CASSPTHIAKNIQYF.

This chain connects TRBV9 to TRBJ2-1, with 7 bases lining up with TRBD1. V lost 4 bases, J lost 4 bases, and 5 bases stayed unmatched. CDR1 is SGDLS, CDR2 YYNGEE, per germline. The CDR3 contains 14 residues. CDR3 residues: CASSPRTGYNEQFF. The CDR3 DNA sequence: TGTGCCAGCAGCCCCCGGACAGGTTACAATGAGCAGTTCTTC.

This rearrangement joins TRBV5-4 to TRBJ2-7; 9 nucleotides match TRBD1. Germline assignment: CDR1 SGHNT and CDR2 YYREEE (reference sequence). V shed 4 bases and J 4 bases; nucleotides not matched to a gene: 6. There are 14 residues in the CDR3. The CDR3 coding sequence is TGTGCCAGCAGCCCGACAGGGGGAAAATACGAGCAGTACTTC. Amino acid sequence: CASSPTGGKYEQYF.

Here the CDR3 DNA reads TGTGCCAGCAGCGTAGGTTCTAGATTACGGACCGGGGAGCTGTTTTTT. Amino acids: CASSVGSRLRTGELFF. The chain joins TRBV9 to TRBJ2-2, with unresolved D. The CDR3 totals 16 residues. Germline CDR1 SGDLS, CDR2 YYNGEE. Trimming left V 0 bases short and J 5 bases short, with 14 bases between.

V usage is TRBV7-3 and J usage is TRBJ2-3, with 10 bases lining up with TRBD1. V lost 5 bases to trimming and J lost 4 bases; unmatched junction nucleotides: 3. Germline CDR1 reads SGHTA; CDR2 reads FQGTGA. CDR3 length: 14 amino acids. The CDR3 is CASSTGQGPDTQYF. The CDR3, as DNA: TGTGCCAGCAGCACGGGACAGGGGCCAGATACGCAGTATTTT.

This chain connects TRBV6-6 to TRBJ1-1; maybe TRBD1 (5 bases). The ends were cut back, 8 bases at V and 11 bases at J, with 15 bases in the middle. The CDR3 is made up of 11 amino acids. Germline V gene lookup returns CDR1 MNHNY and CDR2 SVGAGI (reference sequence). CDR3 bases: TGTGCCAGCCAAGGGGCAGGGTGGGCTTTCTTT. Protein product: CASQGAGWAFF.

The rearrangement links TRBV11-2 to TRBJ1-5; the D gene is possibly TRBD1 (6 bases). The germline V and J ends were trimmed by 5 bases and 5 bases, with 16 bases remaining between them. CDR1 and CDR2 from the germline V gene are SGHAT and FQNNGV. The CDR3 consists of 15 residues. CDR3 sequence reads: CASSGTGLGDQPQHF. For the CDR3, the DNA is TGTGCCAGCAGCGGAACAGGGCTGGGGGATCAGCCCCAGCATTTT.

The rearrangement joins TRBV9 to TRBJ2-5, with TRBD2 as a possible D gene (7 bases). Trimming took off 0 bases at V and 8 bases at J, with 11 bases between the two ends. There are 13 residues in the CDR3. In germline, CDR1 is SGDLS, CDR2 YYNGEE. DNA for the CDR3: TGTGCCAGCAGCGTAGAGGGGGGGCGAACCCAGTACTTC. Translation gives CASSVEGGRTQYF.

V is TRBV6-1 and J is TRBJ2-3; 9 nucleotides agree with TRBD1. The CDR3 runs to 14 residues. CDR1 is MNHNS, CDR2 SASEGT, per germline. The V gene end was trimmed by 11 bases and the J gene end by 0 bases; junction bases not matched to a gene: 6. The CDR3 DNA reads as TGTGCCGGGAGGACAGGGGTTAGCACAGATACGCAGTATTTT. It encodes CAGRTGVSTDTQYF.

J is TRBJ2-5 and V is TRBV28, with D perhaps given as TRBD1 or TRBD2 (5 bases each). TRBJ2-7 matches the DNA end more closely, so the J call is doubtful. Per germline, CDR1 MDHEN and CDR2 SYDVKM. This CDR3 spans 12 amino acids. The CDR3 nucleotides are TGTGCCAGCAGTTTGGGGGAAAACGAGCAGTACTTC. Its translation is CASSLGENEQYF.

This sequence joins TRBV7-2 and TRBJ1-3; perhaps TRBD1 as D (5 bases). The V gene lost 5 bases and the J gene lost 4 bases, with 18 bases spanning the gap. The length of the CDR3 is 16 residues. CDR1 SGHTA and CDR2 FQGNSA come from the germline V gene. The chain's CDR3 is CASSPRLGVGGNTIYF. Written as DNA, the CDR3 is TGTGCCAGCAGCCCCAGGCTGGGGGTAGGGGGAAACACCATATATTTT.

The rearrangement joins TRBV5-1 to TRBJ2-1; D assignment may be TRBD1 or TRBD2 (6 bases each). Germline V gives CDR1 SGHRS, CDR2 YFSETQ. There are 16 residues in the CDR3. Trimming cost V 4 bases and J 4 bases, with 18 bases left between them. The CDR3 sequence: CASSVQGGAGYNEQFF. CDR3 sequence (DNA): TGCGCCAGCAGCGTACAGGGTGGGGCGGGATACAATGAGCAGTTCTTC.

The chain carries TRBV6-5 and TRBJ2-5; 7 nucleotides line up with TRBD1. The CDR3 is 16 amino acids. Germline CDR1 reads MNHEY; CDR2 reads SVGAGI. V lost 4 bases, J lost 2 bases, and 10 bases stayed unmatched. CDR3 DNA: TGTGCCAGCAGTTGGGACAGATATACCCTTCAAGAGACCCAGTACTTC. This gives the protein CASSWDRYTLQETQYF.

In this sample, this clone turned up once. The chain links TRBV27 to TRBJ1-5, with a possible D match to TRBD1 (5 bases). V shed 4 bases and J shed 7 bases, with 26 bases lying between them. The length of the CDR3 is 18 residues. Germline-derived CDR1 and CDR2 are MNHEY and SMNVEV (reference sequence). DNA of the CDR3: TGTGCCAGCAGTTCAAGGGACCCAGGATTTACTTCTCACCAGCCCCAGCATTTT. As protein: CASSSRDPGFTSHQPQHF.

V gene TRBV6-5 combines with J gene TRBJ2-7, with 8 bases aligning to TRBD2. The CDR3 has 15 amino acids. Germline values: CDR1 MNHEY, CDR2 SVGAGI. V gave up 7 bases and J gave up 4 bases; unmatched junction bases: 12. The CDR3 bases are TGTGCCAGCACCCCCCCCGAGCGGGAGTCTTACGAGCAGTACTTC. Residues: CASTPPERESYEQYF.

The chain carries TRBV10-3 and TRBJ2-3; no definite D call. Trimming took off 2 bases at V and 0 bases at J, with 9 bases between the two ends. This CDR3 region has 15 residues. CDR1 is ENHRY, CDR2 SYGVKD, per germline. The CDR3 loop is CAISEPHGSTDTQYF. CDR3 coding DNA: TGTGCCATCAGTGAGCCCCACGGGAGCACAGATACGCAGTATTTT.

The chain joins TRBV2 to TRBJ2-7, with D perhaps matching TRBD2 (5 bases). CDR1 and CDR2 from the germline V gene are SNHLY and FYNNEI. The V and J ends lost 5 bases and 2 bases respectively, with 10 bases between them. This CDR3 region has 13 residues. The CDR3 loop reads CASSPDGTYEQYF. CDR3 sequence (DNA): TGTGCCAGCAGTCCCGACGGGACCTACGAGCAGTACTTC.

CDR3 protein: CASTSGTGGIVWQFF. For the CDR3, the DNA is TGTGCCAGCACCTCCGGGACAGGGGGGATTGTCTGGCAGTTCTTC. The chain recombines TRBV6-1 with TRBJ2-1; 11 nucleotides align to TRBD1. Germline V gene sequence: CDR1 MNHNS, CDR2 SASEGT. The V segment lost 7 bases and the J segment 12 bases; nucleotides outside the gene matches: 14. The CDR3 spans 15 residues.

The genes are TRBV6-1 and TRBJ1-2, with 11 bases aligning to TRBD1. Trimming took 4 bases from V and 4 from J; bases not matched to a gene: 8. Germline lookup yields CDR1 MNHNS and CDR2 SASEGT. The CDR3 has 16 residues. The CDR3 protein is CASSAAGTGGFYGYTF. The DNA of the CDR3 is TGTGCCAGCAGTGCCGCCGGGACAGGGGGATTCTATGGCTACACCTTC.

This chain joins TRBV30 and TRBJ1-1; TRBD1 matches 9 bases. Per germline, CDR1 GTSNPN and CDR2 SVGIG (reference sequence). V shed 0 bases, J shed 2 bases, and the junction held 4 bases outside the gene matches. CDR3 length: 15 amino acids. The CDR3 bases are TGTGCCTGGAGTGTATGGGACAGGGATAACACTGAAGCTTTCTTT. It specifies CAWSVWDRDNTEAFF.

The chain recombines TRBV11-3 with TRBJ2-1; 11 bases are a match to TRBD1. V lost 5 bases and J lost 7; bases outside the gene matches: 7. Germline-derived CDR1 and CDR2 are SGHNT and YENEEA. This CDR3 comprises 15 residues. The CDR3 reads CASSHRDRGSNEQFF. Here the CDR3 DNA reads TGTGCCAGCAGCCACCGGGACAGGGGGTCGAATGAGCAGTTCTTC.

In DNA form, the CDR3 reads TGCGCCAGCAGCTTGACAGGGGGAGATTTCACTGAAGCTTTCTTT. It translates to CASSLTGGDFTEAFF. V is TRBV5-1 and J is TRBJ1-1; 8 bases are a match to TRBD1. The CDR3 runs to 15 residues. The germline V gene has CDR1 SGHRS and CDR2 YFSETQ. With V trimmed by 1 base and J by 4 bases, 6 bases remained unmatched.

This chain connects TRBV13 to TRBJ2-3, with D uncertain. V was cut by 2 bases and J by 3 bases, with 3 bases left in between. CDR1 PRHDT and CDR2 FYEKMQ come from the germline V gene (reference sequence). There are 12 residues in the CDR3. CDR3 in amino acids: CASSLRTDTQYF. The CDR3 coding sequence is TGTGCCAGCAGCTTAAGGACAGATACGCAGTATTTT.

To note about this clone: The sample carries other DNA sequences with the same CDR3. V and J are TRBV7-3 and TRBJ2-6; D is undetermined. Per germline, CDR1 SGHTA and CDR2 FQGTGA. The CDR3 is 15 residues long. Trimming pared 1 base from V and 4 bases from J, leaving 8 bases between. The CDR3 region has the DNA TGTGCCAGCAGCTTAAGGAGCTCAGGGGCCAACGTCCTGACTTTC. Translation: CASSLRSSGANVLTF.

This chain joins TRBV19 and TRBJ2-2, with TRBD1 as a possible D gene (6 bases). The CDR3 runs 16 residues. V was shortened by 7 bases and J by 1 base, with 16 bases between the two germline ends. Germline CDR1 reads LNHDA; CDR2 reads SQIVND (reference sequence). The CDR3 loop reads CASNSGATLNTGELFF. The CDR3 DNA is TGTGCCAGTAATTCAGGGGCCACCCTGAACACCGGGGAGCTGTTTTTT.

CDR3 protein: CASSQEEWGYEQYF. CDR3 nucleotides: TGCGCCAGCAGCCAAGAGGAATGGGGGTACGAGCAGTACTTC. The genes are TRBV4-3 and TRBJ2-7; D may correspond to TRBD1 or TRBD2 (5 bases each). V gave up 0 bases and J gave up 4 bases, with 10 bases separating them. Germline loops: CDR1 LGHNA, CDR2 YSLEER. The CDR3 is 14 amino acids.